This T cell receptor beta chain derives from a study of T-cell reconstitution after alpha-beta-depleted transplantation in children (dated by TCRdb to the mid-2010s). Regarding the research as a whole: Using TCR repertoire profiling, the study followed T-cell immune reconstitution in a quantitative way in children after TCRalphabeta/CD19-depleted allogeneic hematopoietic cell transplantation. The investigation overall reported the following: About two months after transplant, the apparently early recovery of alphabetaT-cell counts reportedly depended on just several hundred clones that had expanded rapidly and came from non-depleted graft cells. The frequencies of hyperexpanded clones fell over the following months, and after one year, T-cell counts and TCRbeta diversity were mostly attributed to newly produced T cells. In some patients, high TCRbeta diversity at day 60 was attributed to recipient T cells and intrathymic progenitors that had survived conditioning.

Libraries were constructed by PCR. Sequencing used an Illumina HiSeq 2500. Molecular barcoding was employed in the preparation of TCR libraries, with unique molecular identifiers being used to normalize TCRbeta repertoire quantification. The public reads were run again by TCRdb, first through fastp at Q25 and then through MiXCR, and only productive beta chains were kept. Identical CDR3 protein sequences are pooled into one entry, listed with their most common genes and DNA. For this sample the table gives roughly 160,000 distinct CDR3 sequences, of which more than 9.5% were detected only once. The ten largest clones represent less than 15% of the sample. This clonotype has ten or more counts. The specificity of this receptor is unknown. Base qualities are missing; no much larger clone stands one base away. The germline ends are 16 bases apart after V is trimmed by 7 bases and J by 0 bases. Spanning cysteine to phenylalanine, the CDR3 consists of 15 amino acids. Only the CDR3 portion is preserved as DNA: 45 bases, with reading frame beginning at the first base. CDR1 and CDR2, per the germline V gene (reference sequence), are SEHNR and FQNEAQ.

The sample's treatment or condition, from its label and the paper: allogeneic hematopoietic cell transplantation with graft depleted of TCRalphabeta T cells and CD19 B cells. The children who served as transplant recipients had been given grafts of TCRalphabeta/CD19-depleted allogeneic hematopoietic cells. The chain is assembled from TRBV7-9 and TRBJ2-7; the D gene is perhaps TRBD1, from 5 matching bases. Here the sequenced sample was PBMCs, taken before TCRalphabeta/CD19-depleted stem cell transplant. The receptor was derived from a boy between 2 and 10 years old with acute myeloid leukemia, due to receive a stem cell transplant. The DNA sequence follows: TGTGCCAGCATCTCATCGAGGACAAACTCCTACGAGCAGTACTTC. It codes for CASISSRTNSYEQYF.